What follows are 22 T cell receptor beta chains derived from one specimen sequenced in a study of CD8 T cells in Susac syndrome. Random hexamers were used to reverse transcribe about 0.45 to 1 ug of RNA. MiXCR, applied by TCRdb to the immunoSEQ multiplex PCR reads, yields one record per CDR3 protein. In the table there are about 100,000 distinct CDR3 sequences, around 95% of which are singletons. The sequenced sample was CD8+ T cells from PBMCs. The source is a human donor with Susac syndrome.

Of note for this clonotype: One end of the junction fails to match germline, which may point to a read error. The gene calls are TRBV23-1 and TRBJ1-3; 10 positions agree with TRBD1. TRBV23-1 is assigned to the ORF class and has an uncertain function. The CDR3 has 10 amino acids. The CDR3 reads CASSPRDRGF. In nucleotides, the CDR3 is TGCGCCAGCAGTCCCCGGGACAGGGGCTTT.

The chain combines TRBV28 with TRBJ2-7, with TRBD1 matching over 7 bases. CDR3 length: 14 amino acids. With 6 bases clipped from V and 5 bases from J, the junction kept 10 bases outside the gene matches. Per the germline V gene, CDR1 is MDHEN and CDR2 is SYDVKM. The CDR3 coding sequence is TGTGCCAGCAGCCTTATACAGGGGCCCGACGAGCAGTACTTC. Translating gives CASSLIQGPDEQYF.

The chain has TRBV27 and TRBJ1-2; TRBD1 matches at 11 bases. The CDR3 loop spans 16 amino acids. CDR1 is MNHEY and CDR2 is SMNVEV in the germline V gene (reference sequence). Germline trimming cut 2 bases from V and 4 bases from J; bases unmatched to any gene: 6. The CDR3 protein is CASSLGTGGTFYGYTF. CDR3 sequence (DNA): TGTGCCAGCAGTTTAGGGACAGGGGGAACATTCTATGGCTACACCTTC.

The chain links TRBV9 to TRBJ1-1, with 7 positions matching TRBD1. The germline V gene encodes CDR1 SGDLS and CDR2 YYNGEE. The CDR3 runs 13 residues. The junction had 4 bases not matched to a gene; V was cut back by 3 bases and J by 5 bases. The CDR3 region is CASSGRTGTEAFF. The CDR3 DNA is TGTGCCAGCAGCGGAAGGACAGGTACTGAAGCTTTCTTT.

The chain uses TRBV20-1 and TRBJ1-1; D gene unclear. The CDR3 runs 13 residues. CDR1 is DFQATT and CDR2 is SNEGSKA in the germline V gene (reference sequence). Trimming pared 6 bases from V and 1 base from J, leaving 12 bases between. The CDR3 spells CSAPRTGNTEAFF. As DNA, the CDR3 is TGCAGTGCCCCTAGGACGGGGAACACTGAAGCTTTCTTT.

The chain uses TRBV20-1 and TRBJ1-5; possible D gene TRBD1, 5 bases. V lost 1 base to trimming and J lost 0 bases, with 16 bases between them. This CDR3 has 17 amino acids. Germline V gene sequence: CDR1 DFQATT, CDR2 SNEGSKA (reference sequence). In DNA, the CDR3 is TGCAGTGCTAGAGTGGGGGTAGGGGCAGATAGCAATCAGCCCCAGCATTTT. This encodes CSARVGVGADSNQPQHF.

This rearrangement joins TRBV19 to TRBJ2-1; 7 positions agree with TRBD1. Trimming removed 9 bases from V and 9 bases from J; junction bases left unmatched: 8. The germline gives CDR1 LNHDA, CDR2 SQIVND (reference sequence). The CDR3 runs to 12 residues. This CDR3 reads CASNRGWGEQFF. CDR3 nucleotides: TGTGCCAGCAACAGGGGTTGGGGTGAGCAGTTCTTC.

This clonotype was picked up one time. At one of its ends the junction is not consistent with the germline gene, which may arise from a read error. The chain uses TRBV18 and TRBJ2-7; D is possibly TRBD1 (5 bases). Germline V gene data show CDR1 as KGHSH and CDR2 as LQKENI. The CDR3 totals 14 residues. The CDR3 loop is CASSQTVDRTSSNF. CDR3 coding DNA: TGTGCCAGCTCACAAACCGTTGACAGAACCTCTTCTAACTTC.

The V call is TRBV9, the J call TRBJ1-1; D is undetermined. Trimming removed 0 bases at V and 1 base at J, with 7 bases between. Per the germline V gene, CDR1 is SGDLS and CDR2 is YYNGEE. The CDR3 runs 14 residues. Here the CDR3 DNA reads TGTGCCAGCAGCGTAGGTCCGGCGAACACTGAAGCTTTCTTT. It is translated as CASSVGPANTEAFF.

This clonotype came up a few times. CDR3 sequence (DNA): TGCAGTGCTAGAGTGGGTGGGGACACCGGGGAGCTGTTTTTT. Translation gives CSARVGGDTGELFF. The rearrangement uses TRBV20-1 and TRBJ2-2, with unresolved D. The V end was cut by 1 base, the J end by 3 bases, with 9 bases between. The CDR3 is 14 residues long. CDR1 DFQATT and CDR2 SNEGSKA come from the germline V gene (reference sequence).

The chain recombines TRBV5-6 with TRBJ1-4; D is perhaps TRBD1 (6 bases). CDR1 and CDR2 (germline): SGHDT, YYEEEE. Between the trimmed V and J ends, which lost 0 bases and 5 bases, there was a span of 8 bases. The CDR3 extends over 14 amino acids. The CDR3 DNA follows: TGTGCCAGCAGCTTGGGGGACACAAATGAAAAACTGTTTTTT. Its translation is CASSLGDTNEKLFF. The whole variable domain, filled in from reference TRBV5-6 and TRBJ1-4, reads DAGVTQSPTHLIKTRGQQVTLRCSPKSGHDTVSWYQQALGQGPQFIFQYYEEEERQRGNFPDRFSGHQFPNYSSELNVNALLLGDSALYLCASSLGDTNEKLFFGSGTQLSVL.

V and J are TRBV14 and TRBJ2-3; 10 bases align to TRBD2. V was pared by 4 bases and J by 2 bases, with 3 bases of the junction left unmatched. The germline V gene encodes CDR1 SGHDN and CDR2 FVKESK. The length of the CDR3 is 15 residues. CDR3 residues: CASSLGLADTDTQYF. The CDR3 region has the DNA TGTGCCAGCAGCCTAGGACTAGCGGACACAGATACGCAGTATTTT.

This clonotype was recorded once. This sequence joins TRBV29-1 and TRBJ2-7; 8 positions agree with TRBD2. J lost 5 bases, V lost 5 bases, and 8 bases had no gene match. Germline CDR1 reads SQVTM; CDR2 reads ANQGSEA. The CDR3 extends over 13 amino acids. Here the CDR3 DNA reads TGCAGCGTTTTTAGCGGGACGGCCGACGAGCAGTACTTC. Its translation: CSVFSGTADEQYF.

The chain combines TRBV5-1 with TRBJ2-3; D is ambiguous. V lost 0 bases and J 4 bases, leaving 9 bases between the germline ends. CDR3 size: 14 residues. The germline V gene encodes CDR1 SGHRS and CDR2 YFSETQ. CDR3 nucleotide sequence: TGCGCCAGCAGCTTGGCAGGCCACGCAGATACGCAGTATTTT. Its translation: CASSLAGHADTQYF.

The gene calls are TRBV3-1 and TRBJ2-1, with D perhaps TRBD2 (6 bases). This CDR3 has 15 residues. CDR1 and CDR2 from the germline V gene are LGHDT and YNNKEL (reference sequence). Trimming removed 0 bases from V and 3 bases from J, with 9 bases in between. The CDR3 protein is CASSQDSGSYNEQFF. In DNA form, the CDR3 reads TGTGCCAGCAGCCAAGATAGCGGTAGCTACAATGAGCAGTTCTTC.

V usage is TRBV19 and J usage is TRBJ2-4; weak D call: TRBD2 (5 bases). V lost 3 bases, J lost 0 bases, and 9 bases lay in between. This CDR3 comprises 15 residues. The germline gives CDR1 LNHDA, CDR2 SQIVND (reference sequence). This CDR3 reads CASSIQRLAKNIQYF. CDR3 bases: TGTGCCAGTAGTATCCAGCGGCTAGCCAAAAACATTCAGTACTTC.

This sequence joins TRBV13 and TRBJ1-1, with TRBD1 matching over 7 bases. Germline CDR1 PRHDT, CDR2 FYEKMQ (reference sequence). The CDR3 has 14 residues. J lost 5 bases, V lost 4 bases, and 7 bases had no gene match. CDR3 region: CASSSGGVGTEAFF. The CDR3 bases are TGTGCCAGCAGCTCAGGGGGGGTAGGGACTGAAGCTTTCTTT.

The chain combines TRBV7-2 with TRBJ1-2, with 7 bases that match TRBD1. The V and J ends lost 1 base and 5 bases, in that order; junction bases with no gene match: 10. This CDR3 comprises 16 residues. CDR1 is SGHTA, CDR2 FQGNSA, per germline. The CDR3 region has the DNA TGTGCCAGCAGCTTAGTTTTCCGGGACAGCACTTATGGCTACACCTTC. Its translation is CASSLVFRDSTYGYTF.

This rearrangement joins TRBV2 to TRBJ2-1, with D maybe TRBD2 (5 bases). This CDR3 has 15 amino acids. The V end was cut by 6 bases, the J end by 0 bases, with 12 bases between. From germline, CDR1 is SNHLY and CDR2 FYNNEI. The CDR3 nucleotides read TGTGCCAGCAGCGAGGATGGGAGCTCCTACAATGAGCAGTTCTTC. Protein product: CASSEDGSSYNEQFF.

CDR3 DNA: TGTGCCAGCAGCGGGATAGGTCACGAGCAGTACTTC. Translation: CASSGIGHEQYF. The rearrangement joins TRBV2 to TRBJ2-7; maybe TRBD2 (5 bases). With 6 bases removed from V and 5 bases from J, the gap between germline ends came to 11 bases. Germline V gene sequence: CDR1 SNHLY, CDR2 FYNNEI. The CDR3 covers 12 residues.

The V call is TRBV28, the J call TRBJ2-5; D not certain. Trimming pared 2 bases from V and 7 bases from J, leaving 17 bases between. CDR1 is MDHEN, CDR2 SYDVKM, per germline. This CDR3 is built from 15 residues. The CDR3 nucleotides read TGTGCCAGCAGTTTACCCCGGCTGGCGTTTAGGACCCAGTACTTC. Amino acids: CASSLPRLAFRTQYF. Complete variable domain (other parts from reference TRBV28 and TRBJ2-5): DVKVTQSSRYLVKRTGEKVFLECVQDMDHENMFWYRQDPGLGLRLIYFSYDVKMKEKGDIPEGYSVSREKKERFSLILESASTNQTSMYLCASSLPRLAFRTQYFGPGTRLLVL.

CDR3 nucleotides: TGTGCCAGTAGCAGAGTGTTGGGCACAGATACGCAGTATTTT. Its translation: CASSRVLGTDTQYF. The chain couples TRBV19 to TRBJ2-3; D is uncertain. Trimming pared 6 bases from V and 1 base from J, leaving 11 bases between. The V gene's germline CDR1 is LNHDA and CDR2 SQIVND (reference sequence). The CDR3 length is 14 residues.